These 29 T cell receptor beta chains came from one sample sequenced in a study of blood T cells in healthy people across ages. A second roughly 7 to 11 cycle PCR used barcoded and J-beta primers. TCRdb fed the 5' RACE reads into MiXCR, producing one record per CDR3 protein. This sample has over a million distinct CDR3 sequences; 45% to 70% occur once, and the top ten carry approximately 7%. The sample taken for sequencing was blood. All receptors derive from a man between 18 and 29 years old in good health.

The chain combines TRBV20-1 with TRBJ1-2; 9 positions match TRBD1. Germline CDR1 and CDR2: DFQATT and SNEGSKA (reference sequence). V was pared by 3 bases and J by 0 bases, with 11 bases of the junction left unmatched. The CDR3 is made up of 17 amino acids. The chain's CDR3 is CSARDLEGQGTNYGYTF. In DNA, the CDR3 is TGCAGTGCTAGGGACCTAGAGGGACAGGGCACTAACTATGGCTACACCTTC.

The chain couples TRBV7-8 to TRBJ2-7; no reliable D call. With 5 bases removed from V and 1 base from J, the gap between germline ends came to 12 bases. The CDR3 is 14 amino acids. Looked up from germline, CDR1 is SGHVS and CDR2 is FQNEAQ. The CDR3 sequence is CASSGTWASYEQYF. Written as DNA, the CDR3 is TGTGCCAGCAGCGGTACTTGGGCGTCCTACGAGCAGTACTTC.

The rearrangement joins TRBV29-1 to TRBJ1-1, with 7 bases aligning to TRBD1. Unmatched junction bases numbered 5, after V lost 6 bases and J lost 1 base. This CDR3 contains 13 residues. The germline gives CDR1 SQVTM, CDR2 ANQGSEA. The CDR3 region has the DNA TGCAGCGTGATGGGACAGTCGAACACTGAAGCTTTCTTT. Translation gives CSVMGQSNTEAFF. The whole variable domain, filled in from reference TRBV29-1 and TRBJ1-1, reads SAVISQKPSRDICQRGTSLTIQCQVDSQVTMMFWYRQQPGQSLTLIATANQGSEATYESGFVIDKFPISRPNLTFSTLTVSNMSPEDSSIYLCSVMGQSNTEAFFGQGTRLTVV.

The gene calls are TRBV5-1 and TRBJ2-7, with D perhaps matching TRBD1 (6 bases). Trimming left V 4 bases short and J 2 bases short, with 10 bases between. CDR1 and CDR2 (germline): SGHRS, YFSETQ. CDR3 length equals 13 residues. CDR3 residues: CASSMDSTYEQYF. CDR3 DNA: TGCGCCAGCAGCATGGACAGTACCTACGAGCAGTACTTC.

This clonotype occurred a few times. V and J are TRBV12-3 or TRBV12-4 and TRBJ2-1; no reliable D call. V lost 1 base to trimming and J lost 0 bases, with 10 bases between them. The CDR3 has 16 amino acids. CDR3 coding DNA: TGTGCCAGCAGTTTAGGCACCGTTAGCTCCTACAATGAGCAGTTCTTC. It encodes CASSLGTVSSYNEQFF.

The rearrangement joins TRBV4-3 to TRBJ2-7, with D possibly TRBD2 on 6 matching bases. This CDR3 comprises 16 residues. CDR1 and CDR2 from the germline V gene are LGHNA and YSLEER. V lost 0 bases and J 6 bases, leaving 18 bases between the germline ends. CDR3 sequence (DNA): TGCGCCAGCAGCCAAGATGTAGGTAGCGGAACCTGCGAGCAGTACTTC. Its translation: CASSQDVGSGTCEQYF.

The chain combines TRBV4-2 with TRBJ1-1; D is possibly TRBD1 (5 bases). Trimming removed 3 bases from V and 0 bases from J, with 11 bases in between. Germline V CDR1 and CDR2: LGHNA, YNFKEQ. CDR3 length: 15 residues. The CDR3: CASSHQDTMNTEAFF. CDR3 DNA: TGTGCCAGCAGCCACCAGGACACCATGAACACTGAAGCTTTCTTT.

The chain employs TRBV5-1 and TRBJ2-4; D is ambiguous. The last part of the DNA fits TRBJ2-7 better; the J call may be wrong. The CDR3 contains 15 residues. Germline loops: CDR1 SGHRS, CDR2 YFSETQ. CDR3 sequence reads: CASSSSAIPPNEQYF. The CDR3 nucleotides read TGCGCCAGCAGCTCCAGTGCAATACCCCCTAACGAGCAGTACTTC.

The rearrangement joins TRBV5-1 to TRBJ1-2; D perhaps matches TRBD1 (6 bases). Germline V CDR1 and CDR2: SGHRS, YFSETQ. The V end lost 4 bases, the J end lost 0 bases, and 13 bases lay between the germline ends. This CDR3 has 15 amino acids. The CDR3 sequence: CASSLKQGTNYGYTF. CDR3 coding DNA: TGCGCCAGCAGCCTAAAACAGGGTACTAACTATGGCTACACCTTC.

This chain connects TRBV6-2 or TRBV6-3 to TRBJ2-7; D might be TRBD2 (5 bases). Germline V gene data show CDR1 as MNHEY and CDR2 as SVGEGT. V was trimmed by 0 bases and J by 4 bases, leaving 13 bases between them. The CDR3 runs to 15 residues. The chain's CDR3 is CASSYSIRETYEQYF. CDR3 sequence (DNA): TGTGCCAGCAGTTACTCAATTCGGGAAACATACGAGCAGTACTTC.

CDR3 region: CASSSGTGIPYEQYF. DNA of the CDR3: TGTGCCAGCAGTTCCGGGACAGGGATCCCCTACGAGCAGTACTTC. The V and J genes are TRBV6-5 and TRBJ2-7; TRBD1 agrees at 9 bases. CDR1 is MNHEY, CDR2 SVGAGI, per germline. The CDR3 loop spans 15 amino acids. After removal of 4 bases from V and 2 bases from J, the junction contained 6 bases not matched to a gene.

The chain recombines TRBV6-5 with TRBJ1-2; TRBD1 agrees at 11 bases. CDR1 and CDR2 from the germline V gene are MNHEY and SVGAGI. Trimming cost V 4 bases and J 7 bases; bases outside gene matches: 8. The CDR3 spans 15 residues. In nucleotides, the CDR3 is TGTGCCAGCAGTTCTGGGACAGGGGGAATGTTTGGCTACACCTTC. This codes for CASSSGTGGMFGYTF.

The gene calls are TRBV9 and TRBJ1-2, with no clear D. Germline assignment: CDR1 SGDLS and CDR2 YYNGEE. The CDR3 runs 12 residues. V was shortened by 3 bases and J by 8 bases, with 11 bases between the two germline ends. The CDR3 sequence: CASSGQYEGYTF. The DNA for the CDR3 is TGTGCCAGCAGCGGCCAGTACGAGGGCTACACCTTC.

The chain recombines TRBV7-2 with TRBJ1-1; D call uncertain. The germline CDR1 and CDR2 sequences are SGHTA and FQGNSA. Trimming took 1 base from V and 2 from J, leaving 8 bases between them. The CDR3 is 14 amino acids. The CDR3: CASSLDTINTEAFF. CDR3 DNA sequence: TGTGCCAGCAGCTTAGACACCATAAACACTGAAGCTTTCTTT.

This chain links TRBV27 with TRBJ2-5, with 9 bases lining up with TRBD1. The J call may be in error: the DNA end matches TRBJ2-7 better. Germline CDR1 reads MNHEY; CDR2 reads SMNVEV (reference sequence). The CDR3 spans 14 residues. Written as DNA, the CDR3 is TGTGCCAGCAATCCGACAGGGGGTACGTACGAGCAGTACTTC. Its translation: CASNPTGGTYEQYF.

This clonotype was recorded only once. The chain's CDR3 is CSARGRGGDTQYF. The CDR3 nucleotides are TGCAGTGCCAGGGGGAGGGGTGGAGATACGCAGTATTTT. The rearrangement joins TRBV20-1 to TRBJ2-3; D tentatively reads TRBD1 or TRBD2 (7 bases each). The CDR3 is 13 amino acids. Germline-derived CDR1 and CDR2 are DFQATT and SNEGSKA (reference sequence). Trimming cost V 6 bases and J 5 bases, with 15 bases left between them.

This chain joins TRBV6-1 and TRBJ2-1; 9 nucleotides line up with TRBD1. This CDR3 has 14 residues. V gave up 4 bases and J gave up 6 bases; unmatched junction bases: 4. Looked up from germline, CDR1 is MNHNS and CDR2 is SASEGT. The CDR3 sequence: CASSGDRGGNEQFF. The CDR3 DNA reads TGTGCCAGCAGTGGCGACAGGGGGGGCAATGAGCAGTTCTTC.

V is TRBV6-6 and J is TRBJ1-1; D not certain. Trimming shortened V by 6 bases and J by 0 bases, and 8 bases separated the two germline ends. The CDR3 totals 13 residues. Per the germline V gene, CDR1 is MNHNY and CDR2 is SVGAGI (reference sequence). The DNA for the CDR3 is TGTGCCAGCAGGAGCCACTTGAACACTGAAGCTTTCTTT. This encodes CASRSHLNTEAFF.

The chain has TRBV20-1 and TRBJ2-4, with D tentatively TRBD2 (6 bases). This CDR3 comprises 12 residues. Germline V gene lookup returns CDR1 DFQATT and CDR2 SNEGSKA (reference sequence). Trimming removed 7 bases at V and 13 bases at J, with 20 bases between. The CDR3: CSVQGPRREQYF. The CDR3, as DNA: TGCAGTGTCCAAGGACCCAGACGGGAGCAGTACTTC.

The chain links TRBV7-9 to TRBJ2-3; 9 bases map to TRBD2. Trimming removed 5 bases from V and 3 bases from J; junction bases left unmatched: 9. Germline CDR1 is SEHNR and CDR2 is FQNEAQ (reference sequence). The CDR3 totals 16 residues. Here the CDR3 DNA reads TGTGCCAGCAGCGCATCCGGGACTAGCAAAACAGATACGCAGTATTTT. Its translation is CASSASGTSKTDTQYF. The variable domain in full, with the rest retrieved from reference TRBV7-9 and TRBJ2-3, is DTGVSQNPRHKITKRGQNVTFRCDPISEHNRLYWYRQTLGQGPEFLTYFQNEAQLEKSRLLSDRFSAERPKGSFSTLEIQRTEQGDSAMYLCASSASGTSKTDTQYFGPGTRLTVL.

The chain joins TRBV7-2 to TRBJ2-5, with D perhaps TRBD2 (6 bases). Trimming pared 2 bases from V and 4 bases from J, leaving 11 bases between. The CDR3 has 14 residues. Germline V gives CDR1 SGHTA, CDR2 FQGNSA. The CDR3 region has the DNA TGTGCCAGCAGCTTACTAGCGAAAATAGAGACCCAGTACTTC. It codes for CASSLLAKIETQYF.

The genes are TRBV29-1 and TRBJ2-1; 8 nucleotides agree with TRBD2. The CDR3 is made up of 16 amino acids. Trimming removed 5 bases from V and 6 bases from J; junction bases left unmatched: 15. In germline, CDR1 is SQVTM, CDR2 ANQGSEA. For the CDR3, the DNA is TGCAGCGTTAAAGCTAGCGGGCTCCCGGGGGGCAATGAGCAGTTCTTC. Residues: CSVKASGLPGGNEQFF.

CDR3 region: CSVEETREGTQYF. As DNA, the CDR3 is TGCAGCGTTGAAGAAACCAGGGAGGGGACCCAGTACTTC. The rearrangement joins TRBV29-1 to TRBJ2-5; 7 bases are shared with TRBD2. Germline V gene sequence: CDR1 SQVTM, CDR2 ANQGSEA. J gave up 7 bases and V 0 bases, and 5 bases lay outside the gene matches. This CDR3 has 13 amino acids.

The chain carries TRBV5-1 and TRBJ2-3; TRBD1 matches at 11 bases. With V trimmed by 4 bases and J by 4 bases, 11 bases remained unmatched. Germline V gene data show CDR1 as SGHRS and CDR2 as YFSETQ. CDR3 length: 17 amino acids. CDR3 loop: CASSGGDRGKDPDTQYF. The CDR3 DNA sequence: TGCGCCAGCAGCGGGGGGGACAGGGGGAAAGACCCAGATACGCAGTATTTT.

V gene TRBV6-5 combines with J gene TRBJ2-3; weak D call: TRBD2 (6 bases). There are 13 residues in the CDR3. Germline loops: CDR1 MNHEY, CDR2 SVGAGI. V lost 2 bases and J 7 bases, leaving 10 bases between the germline ends. CDR3 nucleotides: TGTGCCAGCAGTTACGGCGGGGCCAATACGCAGTATTTT. This codes for CASSYGGANTQYF.

The chain recombines TRBV29-1 with TRBJ2-7; D possibly corresponds to TRBD1 (6 bases). Germline lookup yields CDR1 SQVTM and CDR2 ANQGSEA. The CDR3 runs to 15 residues. V lost 4 bases to trimming and J lost 2 bases, with 18 bases between them. CDR3 in DNA: TGCAGCGTTGGGTTGGTGTGGGACATGCCCTACGAGCAGTACTTC. Its protein product is CSVGLVWDMPYEQYF.

V and J are TRBV29-1 and TRBJ1-4; possibly TRBD1 for D (6 bases). The germline V gene encodes CDR1 SQVTM and CDR2 ANQGSEA. The V and J ends lost 6 bases and 4 bases respectively, with 15 bases between them. The CDR3 covers 14 residues. This chain's CDR3 is CSVLGGGFNEKLFF. CDR3 DNA: TGCAGCGTCCTTGGGGGCGGATTTAATGAAAAACTGTTTTTT.

This clonotype appeared a single time. J is TRBJ2-3 and V is TRBV10-3, with TRBD1 identical over 8 bases. Unmatched junction bases numbered 9, after V lost 6 bases and J lost 4 bases. The CDR3 is 15 residues long. Looked up from germline, CDR1 is ENHRY and CDR2 is SYGVKD. In DNA, the CDR3 is TGTGCCATCAGGAAAGGACAGGGAGGACCAGATACGCAGTATTTT. Encoded protein: CAIRKGQGGPDTQYF.

The CDR3 DNA sequence: TGTGCCAGCAACGAGGGCACGCGATACAATGAGCAGTTCTTC. Residues: CASNEGTRYNEQFF. This sequence joins TRBV2 and TRBJ2-1; possible D gene TRBD2, 5 bases. CDR3 length equals 14 residues. Looked up from germline, CDR1 is SNHLY and CDR2 is FYNNEI. Trimming removed 7 bases from V and 4 bases from J, with 14 bases in between.